Listed below are T cell receptor beta chains from one sample, sequenced in a study of blood T cells in healthy people across ages. Each CDR3 protein gets one entry after TCRdb re-called the 5' RACE reads with MiXCR. The data show about 1,600,000 distinct CDR3 sequences, roughly 40% seen once. Sequenced input: blood. The receptors stem from a woman between 18 and 29 years old in good health. Both conserved end residues are part of each CDR3. The order of the fields is J gene, CDR3 length, V gene, clone size, D gene, CDR3 DNA, CDR3 protein. The D gene is left open where the match is weak. A clone size is listed for some rows: how often the clone was seen (once, few, many), or a class if it is expanded.

TRBJ2-1 17 TRBV20-1 NA TRBD2 TGCAGTGCTAGTGTTCTAGCGGGAGGGATCTCCTACAATGAGCAGTTCTTC CSASVLAGGISYNEQFF
TRBJ1-1 13 TRBV10-3 few NA TGTGCCATCAGTGAACAACTGAACACTGAAGCTTTCTTT CAISEQLNTEAFF
TRBJ2-7 18 TRBV10-3 NA TRBD2 TGTGCCTTCAGTGATGGGGAGACTAGCGGGAGGAACGGCCCCGAGCAGTACTTC CAFSDGETSGRNGPEQYF
TRBJ1-2 15 TRBV5-1 few NA TGCGCCAGCAGCTTGGTTGTGAGCTCTCTGTTTGGCTACACCTTC CASSLVVSSLFGYTF
TRBJ2-3 15 TRBV28 NA TRBD2 TGTGCCAGCAGACCCCTCTCTAGCGGGAGAGATACGCAGTATTTT CASRPLSSGRDTQYF
TRBJ2-7 15 TRBV7-8 NA TRBD2 TGTGCCAGCAGCAGTTGGGGGGGGGTTGCCTACGAGCAGTACTTC CASSSWGGVAYEQYF
TRBJ2-3 18 TRBV3-1 NA NA TGTGCCAGCAGCCAAGTTATGATGTCTAGCGCCAACACAGATACGCAGTATTTT CASSQVMMSSANTDTQYF
TRBJ2-7 15 TRBV20-1 NA TRBD2 TGCAGTGCTTGGGGCTCTAGCGGGCGGGACAATGAGCAGTACTTC CSAWGSSGRDNEQYF
TRBJ2-1 18 TRBV6-6 few TRBD2 TGTGCCAGCAGTTACTCGATAGGAAAGCGGGAGGGCTCAAATGAGCAGTTCTTC CASSYSIGKREGSNEQFF
TRBJ2-7 16 TRBV11-1 few NA TGTGCCAGCAGCTTAGTAGGGACCGACAGCTCCTACGAGCAGTACTTC CASSLVGTDSSYEQYF
TRBJ1-6 16 TRBV20-1 NA TRBD1 TGCAGTGCTAGAGGGTGGGGGACAGGGTATAATTCACCCCTCCACTTT CSARGWGTGYNSPLHF
TRBJ1-2 14 TRBV27 NA NA TGTGCCAGCAGTTTAGCGTCAGGGATCAATGGCTACACCTTC CASSLASGINGYTF
TRBJ2-3 16 TRBV27 NA TRBD2 TGTGCCAGCAGTTTTCCCAGCGGGAAGGGGACAGATACGCAGTATTTT CASSFPSGKGTDTQYF
TRBJ2-7 13 TRBV20-1 NA TRBD2 TGCAGTGCTAGTCTAGCGGGAGGCCCCGAGCAGTACTTC CSASLAGGPEQYF
TRBJ2-1 17 TRBV4-1 few TRBD2 TGCGCCAGCAGCCAAGCTACTAGCGGTAGCTCCTACAATGAGCAGTTCTTC CASSQATSGSSYNEQFF
TRBJ2-7 16 TRBV6-5 NA NA TGTGCCAGCAGGTACTCGATCGGTAGCGGAACCTACGAGCAGTACTTC CASRYSIGSGTYEQYF
TRBJ1-5 15 TRBV5-5 NA NA TGTGCCAGCAGCCCCGGGGCTGGGGGACGTCAGCCCCAGCATTTT CASSPGAGGRQPQHF
TRBJ2-1 15 TRBV12-3/TRBV12-4 few TRBD2 TGTGCCAGCAGTTCGAGGACTAGTCTCGGCCATGAGCAGTTCTTC CASSSRTSLGHEQFF
TRBJ1-2 16 TRBV28 NA TRBD1 TGTGCCAGTACCACTTACGACAGGGGATACAACTATGGCTACACCTTC CASTTYDRGYNYGYTF
TRBJ1-6 19 TRBV24-1 NA NA TGTGCCACCAGTGACCTTCCTGTTAGGAAGGCCACCGTGGATTCACCCCTCCACTTT CATSDLPVRKATVDSPLHF
TRBJ1-6 15 TRBV11-2 NA NA TGTGCCAGCAGCTTAGAAGGGACGGTAGGATCACCCCCCCACTTT CASSLEGTVGSPPHF
TRBJ2-3 16 TRBV11-2 NA TRBD2 TGTGCCAACAGCTTAGTTGGCGGGGGGGTCACAGATACGCAGTATTTT CANSLVGGGVTDTQYF
TRBJ2-7 15 TRBV9 few TRBD2 TGTGCCAGCAGCCCTAGCGGGGGCTCCTACAATGAGCAGTACTTC CASSPSGGSYNEQYF
TRBJ2-2 15 TRBV24-1 NA NA TGTGCCACCAGTGGGCGGCCAGGTGGCACCGGGGAGCTGTTTTTT CATSGRPGGTGELFF
TRBJ2-7 11 TRBV12-3/TRBV12-4 many NA TGTGCCAGCAGTGCGAGGTACGAGCAGTACTTC CASSARYEQYF
TRBJ2-7 16 TRBV6-5 NA TRBD1 TGTGCCAGCAGTTATTCCGCCAGACAGGGGCCGTACGAGCAGTACTTC CASSYSARQGPYEQYF
TRBJ2-5 16 TRBV21-1 NA NA TGTGCCAGCAGCGACGGACAGGGCGAAACCCCGGTGACCCAGTACTTC CASSDGQGETPVTQYF
TRBJ1-4 15 TRBV10-3 few NA TGTGCCATCAGTGAAGGGGTGGGCCAGGTCGAAAAACTGTTTTTT CAISEGVGQVEKLFF
TRBJ2-1 14 TRBV12-3/TRBV12-4 few TRBD2 TGTGCCAGCAGAGGGCTAGCGGGTAACAATGAGCAGTTCTTC CASRGLAGNNEQFF
TRBJ2-2 14 TRBV29-1 NA NA TGCAGCGTTGATCAGGGAGGATACACCGGGGAGCTGTTTTTT CSVDQGGYTGELFF
TRBJ1-1 14 TRBV20-1 NA NA TGCAGTGCTAGAGAACCCGGGCGCGGCACTGAAGCTTTCTTT CSAREPGRGTEAFF
TRBJ2-1 13 TRBV29-1 few NA TGCAGCGGTCGACAGCTACTCTCGGGTGAGCAGTTCTTC CSGRQLLSGEQFF
TRBJ1-2 13 TRBV29-1 few NA TGCAGCGTTGGGGATGGGGGCTTGAATGGCTACACCTTC CSVGDGGLNGYTF
TRBJ2-1 17 TRBV5-1 NA TRBD2 TGCGCCAGCAGCGGACGCGACAGGGCTAGCGGGAGTAATGAGCAGGTCTTC CASSGRDRASGSNEQVF
TRBJ2-6 15 TRBV4-2 NA NA TGTGCCAGCAGCCAAGAGTCGGAAGGGGCCAACGTCCTGACTTTC CASSQESEGANVLTF
TRBJ2-5 16 TRBV6-5 NA NA TGTGCCAGCAGCCAAACGTCGGGCACGGGACAAGAGACCCAGTACTTC CASSQTSGTGQETQYF
TRBJ1-2 15 TRBV28 NA NA TGTGCCAGCAGCCTCCTTGGAAGCTACGACTATGGCTACACCTTC CASSLLGSYDYGYTF
TRBJ1-2 12 TRBV29-1 few NA TGCAGCGTTGGTACCGCAGTATATGGCTACACCTTC CSVGTAVYGYTF
TRBJ2-7 14 TRBV6-5 NA NA TGTGCCAGCAGCCGAGAGGCACAGACCTACGAGCAGTACTTC CASSREAQTYEQYF
TRBJ2-7 15 TRBV29-1 NA TRBD1 TGCAGCGTTGGGGGAGGACAGGGTTCACCCTACGAGCAGTACTTC CSVGGGQGSPYEQYF
TRBJ2-1 12 TRBV20-1 NA NA TGCAGTGCTAAGGACCGCGGGGTTGAGCAGTTCTTC CSAKDRGVEQFF
TRBJ2-6 16 TRBV5-1 few NA TGCGCCAGCAGCCCGAGTACGGGCTCTGGGGCCAACGTCCTGACTTTC CASSPSTGSGANVLTF
TRBJ1-1 13 TRBV30 few NA TGTGCCTGGGACGGACGGTTGAACACTGAAGCTTTCTTT CAWDGRLNTEAFF
TRBJ2-1 14 TRBV6-1 NA NA TGTGCCACCTCTTTTGGAGGGAACCACAATGAGCAGTTCTTC CATSFGGNHNEQFF
TRBJ1-1 11 TRBV20-1 once NA TGCAGTGCTAGTGACAGGAGGAAAGCTTTCTTT CSASDRRKAFF
TRBJ2-3 14 TRBV28 NA TRBD2 TGTGCCAGCAGGGGGACTAGCGGGGAAAATACGCAGTATTTT CASRGTSGENTQYF
TRBJ2-3 15 TRBV6-5 NA NA TGTGCCAGCAGTTACTCGAGGAGCTACGCAGATACGCAGTATTTT CASSYSRSYADTQYF
TRBJ2-1 15 TRBV10-3 few TRBD2 TGTGCCATCAGTACCGGACTAGAGCGGGGCAATGAGCAGTTCTTC CAISTGLERGNEQFF
TRBJ1-1 14 TRBV12-5 NA NA TGTGCTAGTGCCAGATCGGGGGTTGTCACTGAAGCTTTCTTT CASARSGVVTEAFF
TRBJ2-1 14 TRBV27 many NA TGTGCCAGCAGTCCAGGGACTGGGGGCAATGAGCAGTTCTTC CASSPGTGGNEQFF